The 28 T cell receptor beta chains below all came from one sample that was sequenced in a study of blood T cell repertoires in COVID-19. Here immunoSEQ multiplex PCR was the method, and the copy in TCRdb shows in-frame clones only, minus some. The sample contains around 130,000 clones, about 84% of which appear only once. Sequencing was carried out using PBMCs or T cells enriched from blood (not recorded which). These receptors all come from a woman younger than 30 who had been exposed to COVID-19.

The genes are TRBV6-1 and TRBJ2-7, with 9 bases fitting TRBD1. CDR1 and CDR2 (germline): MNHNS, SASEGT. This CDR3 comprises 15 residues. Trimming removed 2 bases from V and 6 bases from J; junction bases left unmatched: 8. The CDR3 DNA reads TGTGCCAGCAGTGAAACGATACGGACAGGGGCCGAGCAGTACTTC. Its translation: CASSETIRTGAEQYF.

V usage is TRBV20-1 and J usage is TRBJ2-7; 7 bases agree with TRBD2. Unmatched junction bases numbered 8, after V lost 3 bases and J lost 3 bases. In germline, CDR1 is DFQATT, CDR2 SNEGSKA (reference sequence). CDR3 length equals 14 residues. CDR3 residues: CSASAGALNYEQYF. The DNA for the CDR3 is TGCAGTGCTAGTGCGGGAGCATTAAACTACGAGCAGTACTTC.

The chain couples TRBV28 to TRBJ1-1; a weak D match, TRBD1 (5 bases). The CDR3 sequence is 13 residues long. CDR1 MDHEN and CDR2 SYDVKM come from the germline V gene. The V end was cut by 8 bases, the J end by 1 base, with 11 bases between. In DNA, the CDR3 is TGTGCCAGCGGGGGACTGGCGAACACTGAAGCTTTCTTT. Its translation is CASGGLANTEAFF.

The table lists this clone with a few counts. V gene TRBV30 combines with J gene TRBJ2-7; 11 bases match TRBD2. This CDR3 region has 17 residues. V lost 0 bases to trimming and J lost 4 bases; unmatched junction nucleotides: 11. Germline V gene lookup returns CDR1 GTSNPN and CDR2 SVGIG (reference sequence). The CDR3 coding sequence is TGTGCCTGGAGTGTTGTAGCGGGAGGGCCGGGAGAGTACGAGCAGTACTTC. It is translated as CAWSVVAGGPGEYEQYF.

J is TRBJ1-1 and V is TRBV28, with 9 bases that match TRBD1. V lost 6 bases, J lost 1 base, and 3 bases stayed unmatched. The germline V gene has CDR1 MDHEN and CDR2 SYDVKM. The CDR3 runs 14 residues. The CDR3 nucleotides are TGTGCCAGCAGGTCGACAGGGGGGAACACTGAAGCTTTCTTT. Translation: CASRSTGGNTEAFF. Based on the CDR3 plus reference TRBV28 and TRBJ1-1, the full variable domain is DVKVTQSSRYLVKRTGEKVFLECVQDMDHENMFWYRQDPGLGLRLIYFSYDVKMKEKGDIPEGYSVSREKKERFSLILESASTNQTSMYLCASRSTGGNTEAFFGQGTRLTVV.

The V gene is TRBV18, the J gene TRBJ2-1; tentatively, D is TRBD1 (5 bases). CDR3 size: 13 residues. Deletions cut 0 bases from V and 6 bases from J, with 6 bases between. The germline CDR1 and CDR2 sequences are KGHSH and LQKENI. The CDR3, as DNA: TGTGCCAGCTCACCACCAGGGGCCAATGAGCAGTTCTTC. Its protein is CASSPPGANEQFF.

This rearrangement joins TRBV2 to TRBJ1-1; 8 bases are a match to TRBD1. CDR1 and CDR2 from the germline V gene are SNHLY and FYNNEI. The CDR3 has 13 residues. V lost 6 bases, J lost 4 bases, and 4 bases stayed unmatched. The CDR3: CASSRTGRTEAFF. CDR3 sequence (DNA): TGTGCCAGCAGCCGGACAGGGCGCACTGAAGCTTTCTTT.

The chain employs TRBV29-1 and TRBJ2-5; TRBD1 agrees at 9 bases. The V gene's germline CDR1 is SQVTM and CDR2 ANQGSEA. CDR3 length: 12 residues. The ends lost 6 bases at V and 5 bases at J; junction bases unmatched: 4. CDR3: CSVGQGGETQYF. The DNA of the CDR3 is TGCAGCGTGGGACAGGGAGGCGAGACCCAGTACTTC.

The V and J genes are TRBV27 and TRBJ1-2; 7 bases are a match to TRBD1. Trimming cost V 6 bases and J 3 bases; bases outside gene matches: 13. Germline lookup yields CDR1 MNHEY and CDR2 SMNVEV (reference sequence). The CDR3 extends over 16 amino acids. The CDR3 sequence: CASSRSSYRGHYGYTF. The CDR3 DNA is TGTGCCAGCAGCCGGTCGTCATACAGGGGCCACTATGGCTACACCTTC.

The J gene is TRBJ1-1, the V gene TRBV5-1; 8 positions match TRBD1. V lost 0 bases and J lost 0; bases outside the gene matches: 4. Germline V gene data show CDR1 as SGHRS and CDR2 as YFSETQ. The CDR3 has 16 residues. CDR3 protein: CASSLDQGAMNTEAFF. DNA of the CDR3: TGCGCCAGCAGCTTGGACCAGGGGGCGATGAACACTGAAGCTTTCTTT.

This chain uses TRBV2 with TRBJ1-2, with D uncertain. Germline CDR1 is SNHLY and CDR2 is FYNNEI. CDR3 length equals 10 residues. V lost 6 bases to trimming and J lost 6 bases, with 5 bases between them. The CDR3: CASRANGYTF. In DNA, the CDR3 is TGTGCCAGCAGGGCAAATGGCTACACCTTC.

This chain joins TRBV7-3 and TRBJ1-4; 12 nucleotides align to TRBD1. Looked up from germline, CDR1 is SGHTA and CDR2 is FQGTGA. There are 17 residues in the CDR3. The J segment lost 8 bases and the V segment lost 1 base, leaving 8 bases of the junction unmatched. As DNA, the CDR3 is TGTGCCAGCAGCTTAAACTCCGCCGGGACAGGGGGCGAAAAACTGTTTTTT. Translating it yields CASSLNSAGTGGEKLFF.

DNA for the CDR3: TGTGCCAGCAGTTCTGGACAGGGGACAGATACGCAGTATTTT. Its translation: CASSSGQGTDTQYF. The J gene is TRBJ2-3, the V gene TRBV6-5, with TRBD1 matching over 9 bases. Trimming cost V 4 bases and J 3 bases; bases outside gene matches: 2. There are 14 residues in the CDR3. The germline gives CDR1 MNHEY, CDR2 SVGAGI.

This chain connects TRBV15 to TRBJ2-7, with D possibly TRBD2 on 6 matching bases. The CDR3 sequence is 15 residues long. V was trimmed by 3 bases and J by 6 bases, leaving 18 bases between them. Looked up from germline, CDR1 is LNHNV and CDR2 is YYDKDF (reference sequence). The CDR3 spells CATSSYGGLASEQYF. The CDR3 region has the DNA TGTGCCACCAGCAGTTATGGTGGTCTAGCGAGCGAGCAGTACTTC. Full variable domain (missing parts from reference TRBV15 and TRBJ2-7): DAMVIQNPRYQVTQFGKPVTLSCSQTLNHNVMYWYQQKSSQAPKLLFHYYDKDFNNEADTPDNFQSRRPNTSFCFLDIRSPGLGDTAMYLCATSSYGGLASEQYFGPGTRLTVT.

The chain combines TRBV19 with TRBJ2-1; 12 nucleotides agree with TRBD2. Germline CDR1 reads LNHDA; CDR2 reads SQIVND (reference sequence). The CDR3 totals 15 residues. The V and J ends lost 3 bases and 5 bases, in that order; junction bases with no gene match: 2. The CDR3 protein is CASSIRTSGNNEQFF. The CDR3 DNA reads TGTGCCAGTAGTATCAGGACTAGCGGGAACAATGAGCAGTTCTTC.

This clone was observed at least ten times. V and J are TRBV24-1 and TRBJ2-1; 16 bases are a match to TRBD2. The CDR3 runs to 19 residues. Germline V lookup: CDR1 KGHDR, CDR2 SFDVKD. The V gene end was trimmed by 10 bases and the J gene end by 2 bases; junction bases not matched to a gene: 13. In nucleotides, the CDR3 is TGTGCCACGGCGAAACCGGGACTAGCGGGAGGGGGGACCTACAATGAGCAGTTCTTC. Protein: CATAKPGLAGGGTYNEQFF.

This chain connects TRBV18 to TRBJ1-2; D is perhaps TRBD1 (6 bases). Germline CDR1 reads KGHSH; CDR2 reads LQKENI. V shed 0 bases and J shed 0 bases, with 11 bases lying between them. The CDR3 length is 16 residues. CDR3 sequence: CASSPPSRGPNYGYTF. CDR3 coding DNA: TGTGCCAGCTCACCACCGTCCAGGGGCCCTAACTATGGCTACACCTTC.

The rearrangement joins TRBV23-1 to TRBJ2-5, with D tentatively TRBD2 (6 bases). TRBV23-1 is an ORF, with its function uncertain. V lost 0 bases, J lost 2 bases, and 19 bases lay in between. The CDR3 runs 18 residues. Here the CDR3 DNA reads TGCGCCAGCAGTCAATCTATTCGACCGCGGGACTCGCAAGAGACCCAGTACTTC. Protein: CASSQSIRPRDSQETQYF.

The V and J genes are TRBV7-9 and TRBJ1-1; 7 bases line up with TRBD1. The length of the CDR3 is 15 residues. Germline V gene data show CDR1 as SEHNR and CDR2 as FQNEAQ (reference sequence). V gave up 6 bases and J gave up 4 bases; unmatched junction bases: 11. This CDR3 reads CASSYTGVWVTEAFF. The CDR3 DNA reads TGTGCCAGCAGTTACACAGGGGTTTGGGTCACTGAAGCTTTCTTT.

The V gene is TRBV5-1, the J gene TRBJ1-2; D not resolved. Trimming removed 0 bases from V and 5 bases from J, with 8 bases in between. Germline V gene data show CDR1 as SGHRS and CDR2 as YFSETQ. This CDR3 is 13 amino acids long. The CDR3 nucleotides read TGCGCCAGCAGCTTGGCACCGGGATATGGCTACACCTTC. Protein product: CASSLAPGYGYTF.

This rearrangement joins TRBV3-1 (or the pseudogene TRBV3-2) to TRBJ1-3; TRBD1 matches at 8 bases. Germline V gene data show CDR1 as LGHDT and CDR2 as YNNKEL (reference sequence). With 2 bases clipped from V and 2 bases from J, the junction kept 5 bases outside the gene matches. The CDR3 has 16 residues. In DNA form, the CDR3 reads TGTGCCAGCAGCCAATCTTCAGGGGGCCCTGGAAACACCATATATTTT. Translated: CASSQSSGGPGNTIYF.

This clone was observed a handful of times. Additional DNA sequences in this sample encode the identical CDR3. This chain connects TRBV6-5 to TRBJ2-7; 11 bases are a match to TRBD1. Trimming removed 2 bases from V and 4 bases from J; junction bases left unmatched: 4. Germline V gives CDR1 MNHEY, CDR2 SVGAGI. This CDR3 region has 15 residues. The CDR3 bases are TGTGCCAGCAGTTACCGAGGACAGGGGGCTTACGAGCAGTACTTC. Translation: CASSYRGQGAYEQYF.

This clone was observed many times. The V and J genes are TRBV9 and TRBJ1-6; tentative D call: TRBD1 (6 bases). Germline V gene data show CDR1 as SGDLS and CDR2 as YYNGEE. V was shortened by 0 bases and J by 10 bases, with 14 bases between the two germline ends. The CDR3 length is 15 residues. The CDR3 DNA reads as TGTGCCAGCAGCGTAGCGGGGGGGGCGGGATCACCCCTCCACTTT. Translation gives CASSVAGGAGSPLHF.

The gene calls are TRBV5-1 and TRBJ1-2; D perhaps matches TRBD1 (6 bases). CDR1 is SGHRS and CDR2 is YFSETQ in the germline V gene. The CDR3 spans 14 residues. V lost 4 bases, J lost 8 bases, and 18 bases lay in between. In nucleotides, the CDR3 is TGCGCCAGCAGCCTGAACTCGGGGGGCGCGGGCTACACCTTC. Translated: CASSLNSGGAGYTF.

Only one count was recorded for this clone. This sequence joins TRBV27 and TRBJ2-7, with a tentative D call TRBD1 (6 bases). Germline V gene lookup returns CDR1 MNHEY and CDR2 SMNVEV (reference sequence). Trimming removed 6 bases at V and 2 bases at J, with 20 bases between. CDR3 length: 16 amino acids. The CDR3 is CASSSMGARAAYEQYF. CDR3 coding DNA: TGTGCCAGCAGCTCCATGGGGGCCCGGGCGGCCTACGAGCAGTACTTC.

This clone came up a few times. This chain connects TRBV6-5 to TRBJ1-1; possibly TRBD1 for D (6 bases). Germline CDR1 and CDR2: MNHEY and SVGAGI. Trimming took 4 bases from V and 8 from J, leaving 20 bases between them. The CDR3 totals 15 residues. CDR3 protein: CASSSTASRDIEAFF. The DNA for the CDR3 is TGTGCCAGCAGTTCTACCGCGTCCCGGGACATAGAAGCTTTCTTT.

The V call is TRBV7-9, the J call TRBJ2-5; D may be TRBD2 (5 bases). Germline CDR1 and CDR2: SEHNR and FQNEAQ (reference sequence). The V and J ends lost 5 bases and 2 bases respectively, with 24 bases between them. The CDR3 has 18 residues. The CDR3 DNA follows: TGTGCCAGCAGCCAGAGAGGGTATGCTCAACGGTCTCAAGAGACCCAGTACTTC. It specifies CASSQRGYAQRSQETQYF. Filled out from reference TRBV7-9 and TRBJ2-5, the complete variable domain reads DTGVSQNPRHKITKRGQNVTFRCDPISEHNRLYWYRQTLGQGPEFLTYFQNEAQLEKSRLLSDRFSAERPKGSFSTLEIQRTEQGDSAMYLCASSQRGYAQRSQETQYFGPGTRLLVL.

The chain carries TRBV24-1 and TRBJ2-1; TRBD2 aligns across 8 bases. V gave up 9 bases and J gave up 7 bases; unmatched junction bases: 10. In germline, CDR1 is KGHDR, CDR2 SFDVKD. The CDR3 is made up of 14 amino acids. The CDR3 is CATSSGGLTNEQFF. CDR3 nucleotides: TGTGCCACCTCATCGGGGGGGCTGACGAATGAGCAGTTCTTC.